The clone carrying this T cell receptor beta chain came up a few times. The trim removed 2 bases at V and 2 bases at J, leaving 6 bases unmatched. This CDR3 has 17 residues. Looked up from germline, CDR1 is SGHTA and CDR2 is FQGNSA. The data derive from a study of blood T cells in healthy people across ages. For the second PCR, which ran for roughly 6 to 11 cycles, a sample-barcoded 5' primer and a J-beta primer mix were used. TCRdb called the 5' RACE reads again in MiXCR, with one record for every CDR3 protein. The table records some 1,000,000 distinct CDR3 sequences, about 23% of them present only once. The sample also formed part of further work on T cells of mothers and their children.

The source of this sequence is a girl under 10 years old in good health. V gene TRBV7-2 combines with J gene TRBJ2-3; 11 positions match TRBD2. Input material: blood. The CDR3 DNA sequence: TGTGCCAGCAGCTTACTCCTAGCGGGGGGCCTCACAGATACGCAGTATTTT. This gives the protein CASSLLLAGGLTDTQYF.